These 29 T cell receptor beta chains were all obtained from the same sample, sequenced in a study of T cell responses to AZD1222 COVID-19 vaccine (dated by TCRdb to about 2021). Receptor amplification or capture employed the immunoSEQ multiplex PCR assay. TCRdb carries this immuneACCESS record with in-frame sequences only. Its versions omit some clonotypes, under half of them owing to an unresolved V gene in the studies checked, with the rest unexplained. This sample is represented by roughly 130,000 clones; roughly nine tenths of them were singletons. 1.5% of the sample is held by the ten biggest clonotypes. Reading the label with the study, this specimen's time point is: baseline before first vaccination. This specimen was peripheral blood, taken on day 0 of AZD1222 vaccination. These receptor sequences come from an adult in good health.

The V and J genes are TRBV5-1 and TRBJ1-1, with D possibly being TRBD1 (6 bases). The V gene's germline CDR1 is SGHRS and CDR2 YFSETQ. The CDR3 spans 16 residues. V lost 4 bases and J lost 4, with 20 bases in between. The CDR3 reads CASSPPSGGGGTEAFF. The CDR3 DNA follows: TGCGCCAGCAGCCCGCCTTCGGGAGGGGGGGGCACTGAAGCTTTCTTT.

J is TRBJ2-3 and V is TRBV25-1; D not certain. The CDR3 extends over 14 amino acids. Trimming took off 1 base at V and 0 bases at J, with 5 bases between the two ends. Germline values: CDR1 MGHDK, CDR2 SYGVNS. Written as DNA, the CDR3 is TGTGCCAGCAGTGAATCAGGTAGCACAGATACGCAGTATTTT. This sequence encodes CASSESGSTDTQYF.

V gene TRBV30 combines with J gene TRBJ2-1, with TRBD2 matching 11 bases. The CDR3 consists of 16 residues. The J segment lost 3 bases and the V segment lost 2 bases, leaving 6 bases of the junction unmatched. Germline CDR1 is GTSNPN and CDR2 is SVGIG (reference sequence). The CDR3 is CAWSFLAGGFYNEQFF. CDR3 sequence (DNA): TGTGCCTGGAGTTTTTTAGCGGGGGGGTTCTACAATGAGCAGTTCTTC.

The chain employs TRBV10-3 and TRBJ1-1, with D unresolved. Trimming left V 4 bases short and J 0 bases short, with 3 bases between. CDR1 and CDR2 (germline): ENHRY, SYGVKD. This CDR3 is 12 amino acids long. For the CDR3, the DNA is TGTGCCATCAGTGGGCTGAACACTGAAGCTTTCTTT. This translates into CAISGLNTEAFF.

V usage is TRBV7-3 and J usage is TRBJ1-2; D not resolved. Germline loops: CDR1 SGHTA, CDR2 FQGTGA. V shed 5 bases and J shed 2 bases, with 9 bases lying between them. The CDR3 consists of 13 residues. CDR3 nucleotide sequence: TGTGCCAGCAGCCCCGACAAGAACTATGGCTACACCTTC. Encoded protein: CASSPDKNYGYTF.

The chain has TRBV7-9 and TRBJ2-5, with TRBD1 matching 8 bases. The CDR3 totals 16 residues. Germline CDR1 is SEHNR and CDR2 is FQNEAQ (reference sequence). V lost 6 bases and J lost 3; bases outside the gene matches: 12. The CDR3 sequence is CASRPRTGPKKETQYF. CDR3 bases: TGTGCCAGCAGACCTAGGACAGGGCCCAAAAAAGAGACCCAGTACTTC. Full variable domain (rest looked up from reference TRBV7-9 and TRBJ2-5): DTGVSQNPRHKITKRGQNVTFRCDPISEHNRLYWYRQTLGQGPEFLTYFQNEAQLEKSRLLSDRFSAERPKGSFSTLEIQRTEQGDSAMYLCASRPRTGPKKETQYFGPGTRLLVL.

The chain links TRBV7-9 to TRBJ2-1; 7 bases agree with TRBD2. V lost 5 bases and J lost 5; bases outside the gene matches: 12. Germline CDR1 and CDR2: SEHNR and FQNEAQ (reference sequence). The length of the CDR3 is 16 residues. Here the CDR3 reads CASSKLARGWDNEQFF. The CDR3 DNA reads as TGTGCCAGCAGCAAACTAGCGAGAGGTTGGGACAATGAGCAGTTCTTC.

This chain joins TRBV5-5 and TRBJ2-3, with 15 bases matching TRBD2. Looked up from germline, CDR1 is SGHKS and CDR2 is YYEKEE (reference sequence). J gave up 2 bases and V 4 bases, and 5 bases lay outside the gene matches. The CDR3 covers 17 residues. The CDR3 loop reads CASSLGLAGGATDTQYF. DNA for the CDR3: TGTGCCAGCAGCCTGGGACTAGCGGGGGGCGCCACAGATACGCAGTATTTT.

The chain has TRBV5-1 and TRBJ2-7, with D tentatively TRBD2 (5 bases). Trimming took off 0 bases at V and 0 bases at J, with 13 bases between the two ends. Germline-derived CDR1 and CDR2 are SGHRS and YFSETQ. CDR3 length: 16 amino acids. In nucleotides, the CDR3 is TGCGCCAGCAGCTTGGGGAGCACTAGGAGCTCCTACGAGCAGTACTTC. This codes for CASSLGSTRSSYEQYF.

The chain combines TRBV4-1 with TRBJ2-3; the D gene is possibly TRBD2 (5 bases). This CDR3 contains 15 residues. CDR1 and CDR2 (germline): MGHRA, YSYEKL. The V and J ends lost 1 base and 4 bases respectively, with 12 bases between them. For the CDR3, the DNA is TGCGCCAGCAGCCAAGTATGGACTCCGTCAGATACGCAGTATTTT. Its translation is CASSQVWTPSDTQYF.

The rearrangement links TRBV6-6 to TRBJ2-2, with unresolved D. The germline V gene has CDR1 MNHNY and CDR2 SVGAGI (reference sequence). The CDR3 length is 12 residues. The ends were cut back, 11 bases at V and 1 base at J, with 8 bases in the middle. The CDR3 loop is CAASRNTGELFF. DNA of the CDR3: TGTGCCGCATCAAGGAACACCGGGGAGCTGTTTTTT.

The J gene is TRBJ2-7, the V gene TRBV27, with 12 bases lining up with TRBD1. The V and J ends lost 9 bases and 6 bases, in that order; junction bases with no gene match: 12. The CDR3 totals 15 residues. Germline CDR1 reads MNHEY; CDR2 reads SMNVEV (reference sequence). CDR3: CASRRTGTGGVEQYF. The CDR3 coding sequence is TGTGCCAGTCGCCGCACCGGGACAGGGGGCGTCGAGCAGTACTTC.

The chain couples TRBV29-1 to TRBJ1-4, with TRBD1 matching 8 bases. Germline V gene lookup returns CDR1 SQVTM and CDR2 ANQGSEA. V dropped 4 bases and J dropped 8; count of bases not matched to a gene: 9. This CDR3 is 14 amino acids long. This CDR3 is CSVVDGQGDEKLFF. CDR3 DNA sequence: TGCAGCGTTGTCGATGGACAGGGCGACGAAAAACTGTTTTTT.

The gene calls are TRBV9 and TRBJ2-3, with no clear D. V lost 5 bases and J lost 0, with 13 bases in between. The CDR3 length is 15 residues. The germline gives CDR1 SGDLS, CDR2 YYNGEE. For the CDR3, the DNA is TGTGCCAGCAGTGCCCCCCAGACCAGCACAGATACGCAGTATTTT. Protein: CASSAPQTSTDTQYF.

J is TRBJ2-3 and V is TRBV9; D gene unclear. V lost 0 bases and J 1 base, leaving 6 bases between the germline ends. Germline loops: CDR1 SGDLS, CDR2 YYNGEE. The CDR3 contains 14 residues. The CDR3 loop is CASSVVAGTDTQYF. The DNA of the CDR3 is TGTGCCAGCAGCGTAGTGGCTGGCACAGATACGCAGTATTTT.

The CDR3: CASVYQPQHF. In nucleotides, the CDR3 is TGTGCCAGCGTCTATCAGCCCCAGCATTTT. The chain recombines TRBV6-7 with TRBJ1-5; D is ambiguous. TRBV6-7 is identified as an open reading frame with a role that is uncertain. V lost 8 bases and J lost 5, with 4 bases in between. The CDR3 is 10 residues long.

V is TRBV27 and J is TRBJ2-5; maybe TRBD2 (6 bases). Germline CDR1 and CDR2: MNHEY and SMNVEV (reference sequence). Trimming removed 0 bases at V and 0 bases at J, with 8 bases between. CDR3 length: 15 amino acids. The CDR3 sequence is CASSLSGGYQETQYF. The CDR3 DNA follows: TGTGCCAGCAGTTTATCGGGAGGATACCAAGAGACCCAGTACTTC.

This rearrangement joins TRBV5-1 to TRBJ1-1; D gene uncertain. This CDR3 spans 14 amino acids. Germline V lookup: CDR1 SGHRS, CDR2 YFSETQ. V was trimmed by 2 bases and J by 7 bases, leaving 15 bases between them. Here the CDR3 DNA reads TGCGCCAGCAGCTTTTCTCGGGAGGGAGGTGAAGCTTTCTTT. Protein: CASSFSREGGEAFF.

The chain couples TRBV3-1 (or the pseudogene TRBV3-2) to TRBJ1-1, with a weak D call TRBD1 (6 bases). V was trimmed by 0 bases and J by 0 bases, leaving 8 bases between them. Germline CDR1 reads LGHDT; CDR2 reads YNNKEL (reference sequence). This CDR3 region has 15 residues. The CDR3 bases are TGTGCCAGCAGCCAAGAAGGACAGATGAACACTGAAGCTTTCTTT. Amino acids: CASSQEGQMNTEAFF.

The chain carries TRBV5-1 and TRBJ1-3; tentatively, D is TRBD1 (5 bases). There are 16 residues in the CDR3. Per germline, CDR1 SGHRS and CDR2 YFSETQ. Trimming left V 4 bases short and J 0 bases short, with 14 bases between. The CDR3 nucleotides read TGCGCCAGCAGCGGTACGGGACTCAACTCTGGAAACACCATATATTTT. This gives the protein CASSGTGLNSGNTIYF.

This chain's CDR3 is CASSLGRNQPQHF. CDR3 in DNA: TGTGCCAGCAGCTTAGGGAGGAATCAGCCCCAGCATTTT. The chain has TRBV7-6 and TRBJ1-5; D gene unclear. Trimming stripped 1 base from V and 4 bases from J, with 5 bases between. The CDR3 has 13 residues. Per the germline V gene, CDR1 is SGHVS and CDR2 is FNYEAQ.

This sequence joins TRBV30 and TRBJ1-1, with D perhaps TRBD1 (6 bases). The ends were cut back, 2 bases at V and 12 bases at J, with 19 bases in the middle. Germline CDR1 is GTSNPN and CDR2 is SVGIG (reference sequence). This CDR3 contains 13 residues. The CDR3 is CAWSRGDIPKSFF. CDR3 coding DNA: TGTGCCTGGAGTAGAGGGGACATCCCGAAATCTTTCTTT.

This clone appeared once. The chain joins TRBV6-5 to TRBJ1-5, with 8 positions matching TRBD1. V lost 6 bases, J lost 7 bases, and 8 bases stayed unmatched. The CDR3 consists of 14 residues. Germline CDR1 MNHEY, CDR2 SVGAGI. CDR3 sequence: CASRRQGLGQPQHF. DNA of the CDR3: TGTGCCAGCAGGAGACAGGGGCTCGGGCAGCCCCAGCATTTT.

The V and J genes are TRBV30 and TRBJ1-2, with D unclear. The CDR3 sequence is 12 residues long. Germline CDR1 reads GTSNPN; CDR2 reads SVGIG (reference sequence). The V end was cut by 0 bases, the J end by 4 bases, with 6 bases between. For the CDR3, the DNA is TGTGCCTGGAGTGTATCGGCCTATGGCTACACCTTC. Protein sequence: CAWSVSAYGYTF.

The chain combines TRBV5-6 with TRBJ1-5; D remains ambiguous. This CDR3 contains 14 residues. Deletions cut 0 bases from V and 3 bases from J, with 7 bases between. From germline, CDR1 is SGHDT and CDR2 YYEEEE. This CDR3 reads CASSLGRYNQPQHF. DNA for the CDR3: TGTGCCAGCAGCTTGGGACGGTACAATCAGCCCCAGCATTTT.

This clone appeared once. The chain links TRBV7-2 to TRBJ2-7; D not certain. CDR1 is SGHTA, CDR2 FQGNSA, per germline. The CDR3 runs 13 residues. The V gene lost 0 bases and the J gene lost 4 bases, with 7 bases spanning the gap. The DNA of the CDR3 is TGTGCCAGCAGCTTAGCAATATGGTACGAGCAGTACTTC. Protein: CASSLAIWYEQYF.

CDR3 loop: CATDAGNRPQHF. The CDR3 DNA is TGTGCCACCGATGCGGGTAACCGGCCCCAGCATTTT. The rearrangement links TRBV19 to TRBJ1-5, with unresolved D. V lost 10 bases, J lost 9 bases, and 16 bases lay in between. Germline CDR1 LNHDA, CDR2 SQIVND (reference sequence). The CDR3 totals 12 residues.

The genes are TRBV6-5 and TRBJ1-5; 8 bases are a match to TRBD1. The CDR3 runs 15 residues. Germline V gene data show CDR1 as MNHEY and CDR2 as SVGAGI. V lost 8 bases, J lost 3 bases, and 9 bases stayed unmatched. The CDR3 here is CASLHGTGINQPQHF. The CDR3 bases are TGTGCCAGCCTTCACGGGACAGGCATCAATCAGCCCCAGCATTTT.

The V call is TRBV9, the J call TRBJ2-7; D may match TRBD1 or TRBD2 (6 bases each). The CDR3 loop spans 12 amino acids. Germline values: CDR1 SGDLS, CDR2 YYNGEE. Trimming cost V 8 bases and J 0 bases, with 9 bases left between them. The CDR3 loop reads CARQGGSYEQYF. The CDR3 DNA is TGTGCCAGACAGGGAGGCTCCTACGAGCAGTACTTC.